Shown below are 8 T cell receptor beta chains from a single sample sequenced in a study of T-cell reconstitution after alpha-beta-depleted transplantation in children. Unique molecular identifiers were built into the TCRbeta library. From the PCR reads, TCRdb called clonotypes with MiXCR, one entry per CDR3 protein. The sample lists a few hundred thousand distinct CDR3 sequences, 16% occurring once. The starting material was PBMCs, mostly from graft donor cells, obtained 360 days after TCRalphabeta/CD19-depleted stem cell transplant. The receptors were gathered from a boy in the first two years of life who had a stem cell transplant for Wiskott-Aldrich syndrome, so the T cells may come from the graft donor.

This clonotype was recorded a few times. Here the CDR3 DNA reads TGTGCCAGCAGTCCGCTTAGGGAGAGCTCCTACAATGAGCAGTTCTTC. This encodes CASSPLRESSYNEQFF. This rearrangement joins TRBV12-3 or TRBV12-4 to TRBJ2-1; D might be TRBD2 (5 bases). The CDR3 consists of 16 residues. With 5 bases removed from V and 0 bases from J, the gap between germline ends came to 14 bases.

This clonotype was found a few times. The chain recombines TRBV7-8 with TRBJ2-7; D is ambiguous. Trimming stripped 2 bases from V and 5 bases from J, with 13 bases between. The CDR3 spans 14 residues. Per germline, CDR1 SGHVS and CDR2 FQNEAQ. CDR3 sequence: CASSLLDLPDEQYF. CDR3 nucleotides: TGTGCCAGCAGCTTACTTGATTTGCCCGACGAGCAGTACTTC.

The V and J genes are TRBV6-1 and TRBJ1-2; 7 nucleotides align to TRBD1. This CDR3 has 13 amino acids. The junction had 5 bases not matched to a gene; V was cut back by 7 bases and J by 3 bases. Germline assignment: CDR1 MNHNS and CDR2 SASEGT. The CDR3, as DNA: TGTGCCAGCACGGCCAGGGGGGACTATGGCTACACCTTC. This sequence encodes CASTARGDYGYTF.

The chain has TRBV24-1 and TRBJ2-5; D ambiguous. Between the trimmed V and J ends, which lost 2 bases and 4 bases, there was a span of 4 bases. CDR3 length: 12 residues. The germline V gene has CDR1 KGHDR and CDR2 SFDVKD. Written as DNA, the CDR3 is TGTGCCACCAGTGATTATAGAGAGACCCAGTACTTC. Residues: CATSDYRETQYF.

The rearrangement joins TRBV12-3 or TRBV12-4 to TRBJ2-3, with D possibly being TRBD1 (6 bases). Trimming took off 4 bases at V and 4 bases at J, with 12 bases between the two ends. The CDR3 is 14 amino acids. In DNA form, the CDR3 reads TGTGCCAGCAGTTGGGGACAAGGCGCAGATACGCAGTATTTT. This encodes CASSWGQGADTQYF.

This rearrangement joins TRBV5-6 to TRBJ2-2; D gene uncertain. CDR3 length: 14 residues. Germline loops: CDR1 SGHDT, CDR2 YYEEEE. V shed 3 bases and J shed 5 bases, with 11 bases lying between them. The CDR3 DNA sequence: TGTGCCAGCAGCTATCCAAGTATTACCGGGGAGCTGTTTTTT. Amino acid sequence: CASSYPSITGELFF. The full variable domain, its missing parts supplied by reference TRBV5-6 and TRBJ2-2, is DAGVTQSPTHLIKTRGQQVTLRCSPKSGHDTVSWYQQALGQGPQFIFQYYEEEERQRGNFPDRFSGHQFPNYSSELNVNALLLGDSALYLCASSYPSITGELFFGEGSRLTVL.

J is TRBJ2-7 and V is TRBV20-1; 10 bases are shared with TRBD1. From germline, CDR1 is DFQATT and CDR2 SNEGSKA (reference sequence). The CDR3 is made up of 15 amino acids. Losses at the gene ends were 1 base for V and 1 base for J; bases not matched to a gene: 4. The CDR3, as DNA: TGCAGTGCTAGAGCCTGGACAGGGGGGTCCTACGAGCAGTACTTC. This codes for CSARAWTGGSYEQYF.

Notes on this clonotype: It is unclear where the CDR3 begins or ends on the DNA, so no DNA is shown, and the CDR3 is as TCRdb lists it. V gene TRBV12-2 combines with J gene TRBJ2-1; the tabulated D call, TRBD2, remains unverified against the DNA. TRBV12-2 is labeled a pseudogene. From its first to its last residue, the CDR3 has 17 amino acids. CDR3 region: CASRLEVAGGSYNEQFF.